The 7 T cell receptor beta chains reported below all come from one sample, sequenced in a study of blood T cell repertoires in COVID-19. This table comes from immunoSEQ multiplex PCR, and its TCRdb copy is limited to in-frame clones, with some not included. The profile shows tens of thousands of clones, around 83% of them singletons. Input material: peripheral blood. The receptors here all came from a man in his sixties with acute or convalescent COVID-19.

The rearrangement uses TRBV7-2 and TRBJ2-1, with 8 bases aligning to TRBD1. CDR3 length equals 15 residues. J lost 5 bases, V lost 4 bases, and 7 bases had no gene match. Looked up from germline, CDR1 is SGHTA and CDR2 is FQGNSA. The CDR3 protein is CASSSRQGLNNEQFF. DNA for the CDR3: TGTGCCAGCAGCTCGAGACAGGGGCTAAACAATGAGCAGTTCTTC.

The genes are TRBV4-1 and TRBJ1-3; D not certain. Trimming shortened V by 1 base and J by 4 bases, and 8 bases separated the two germline ends. Germline V gene sequence: CDR1 MGHRA, CDR2 YSYEKL. CDR3 length: 14 residues. The CDR3 loop reads CASSQVPGGNTIYF. In DNA form, the CDR3 reads TGCGCCAGCAGCCAAGTCCCGGGGGGAAACACCATATATTTT.

The count of this clone is one. V gene TRBV2 combines with J gene TRBJ2-7; TRBD1 aligns across 9 bases. This CDR3 region has 12 residues. V lost 4 bases and J lost 6; bases outside the gene matches: 1. Germline V gene lookup returns CDR1 SNHLY and CDR2 FYNNEI. CDR3 sequence reads: CASSGDRAEQYF. The DNA for the CDR3 is TGTGCCAGCAGTGGGGACAGGGCCGAGCAGTACTTC. The complete variable domain, with remaining parts taken from reference TRBV2 and TRBJ2-7, reads EPEVTQTPSHQVTQMGQEVILRCVPISNHLYFYWYRQILGQKVEFLVSFYNNEISEKSEIFDDQFSVERPDGSNFTLKIRSTKLEDSAMYFCASSGDRAEQYFGPGTRLTVT.

This clone was observed once. V usage is TRBV28 and J usage is TRBJ1-2, with TRBD1 as a possible D gene (6 bases). CDR3 size: 17 residues. Germline V CDR1 and CDR2: MDHEN, SYDVKM. The V gene lost 7 bases and the J gene lost 0 bases, with 21 bases spanning the gap. The CDR3 nucleotides are TGTGCCAGCATGCAAATCCTCAGGGGAGAGGCTAACTATGGCTACACCTTC. It translates to CASMQILRGEANYGYTF.

This clone came up once. This sequence joins TRBV5-6 and TRBJ1-2; D possibly corresponds to TRBD1 (5 bases). V was pared by 1 base and J by 7 bases, with 14 bases between. In germline, CDR1 is SGHDT, CDR2 YYEEEE. The CDR3 extends over 14 amino acids. CDR3 nucleotides: TGTGCCAGCAGCTTGTATCGGGGGTACCGTGGCTACACCTTC. This encodes CASSLYRGYRGYTF.

The J gene is TRBJ2-3, the V gene TRBV3-1 (or the pseudogene TRBV3-2); 14 bases line up with TRBD2. The V gene end was trimmed by 1 base and the J gene end by 3 bases; junction bases not matched to a gene: 9. In germline, CDR1 is LGHDT, CDR2 YNNKEL (reference sequence). The CDR3 has 19 amino acids. CDR3 region: CASSQVIGTSGGRTDTQYF. CDR3 DNA sequence: TGTGCCAGCAGCCAAGTTATCGGGACTAGCGGGGGAAGGACAGATACGCAGTATTTT.

The rearrangement links TRBV7-6 to TRBJ1-5; TRBD1 is a possible D gene (5 bases). V lost 5 bases and J lost 8, with 13 bases in between. The CDR3 consists of 13 residues. Germline V gene sequence: CDR1 SGHVS, CDR2 FNYEAQ. For the CDR3, the DNA is TGTGCCAGCAGCGCCGGGACTCAGAAGCCCCAGCATTTT. Translated: CASSAGTQKPQHF.